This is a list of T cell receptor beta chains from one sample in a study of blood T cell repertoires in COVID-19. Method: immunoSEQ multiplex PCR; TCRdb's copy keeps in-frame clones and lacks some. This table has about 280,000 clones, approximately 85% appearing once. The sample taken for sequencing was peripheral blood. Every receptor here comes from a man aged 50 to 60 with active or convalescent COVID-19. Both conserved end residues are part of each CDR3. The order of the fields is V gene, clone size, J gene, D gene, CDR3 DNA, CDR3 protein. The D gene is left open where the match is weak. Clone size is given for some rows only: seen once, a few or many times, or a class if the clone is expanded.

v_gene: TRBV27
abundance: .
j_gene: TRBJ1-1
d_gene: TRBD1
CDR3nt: TGTGCCAGCAGGAGGGGGCTATCGAACACTGAAGCTTTCTTT
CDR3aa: CASRRGLSNTEAFF

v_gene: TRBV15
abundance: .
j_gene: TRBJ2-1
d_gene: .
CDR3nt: TGTGCCACCAGCTCGGGATTAGGTACGAAGTTCTTC
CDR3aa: CATSSGLGTKFF

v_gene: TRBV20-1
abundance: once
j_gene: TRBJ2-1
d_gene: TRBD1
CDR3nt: TGCAGTGCTAGTCACCCAGGGGGTTACAATGAGCAGTTCTTC
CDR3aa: CSASHPGGYNEQFF

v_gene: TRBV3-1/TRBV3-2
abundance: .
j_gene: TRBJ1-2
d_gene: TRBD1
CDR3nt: TGTGCCAGCAGCCGGACAGGGGTTGGCTACACCTTC
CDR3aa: CASSRTGVGYTF

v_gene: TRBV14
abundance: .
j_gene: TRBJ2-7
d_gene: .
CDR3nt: TGTGCCAGCAGCTTGAGCTCCTACGAGCAGTACTTC
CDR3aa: CASSLSSYEQYF

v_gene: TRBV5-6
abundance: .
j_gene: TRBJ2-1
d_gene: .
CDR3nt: TGTGCCAGCAGCTTTGAGCGGTCCAATGAGCAGTTCTTC
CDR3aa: CASSFERSNEQFF

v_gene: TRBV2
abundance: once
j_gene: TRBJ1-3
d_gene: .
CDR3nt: TGTGCCAGCAGTGAAGGAAACAGGCTCCGAAACACCATATATTTT
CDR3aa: CASSEGNRLRNTIYF

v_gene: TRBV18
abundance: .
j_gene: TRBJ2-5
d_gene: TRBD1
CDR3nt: TGTGCCAGCTCACCACTCTTAGGACAGGGGGCGACCCAGTACTTC
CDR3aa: CASSPLLGQGATQYF

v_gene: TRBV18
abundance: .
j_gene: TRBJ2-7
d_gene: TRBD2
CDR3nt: TGTGCCAGCTCACTTCCACGACTAGCGGGGGCGTACGAGCAGTACTTC
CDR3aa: CASSLPRLAGAYEQYF

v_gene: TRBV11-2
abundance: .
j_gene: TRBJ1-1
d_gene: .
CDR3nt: TGTGCCAGCAGCTTAGCGACAGGCGGTATGAGCACTGAAGCTTTCTTT
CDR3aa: CASSLATGGMSTEAFF

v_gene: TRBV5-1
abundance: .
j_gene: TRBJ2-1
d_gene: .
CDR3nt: TGCGCCACCTCGAAGGGGTCTGGCTACAATGAGCAGTTCTTC
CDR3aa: CATSKGSGYNEQFF

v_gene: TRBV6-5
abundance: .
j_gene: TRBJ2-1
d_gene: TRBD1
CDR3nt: TGTGCCGCACAGGGGATCGGCAATGAGCAGTTCTTC
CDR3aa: CAAQGIGNEQFF

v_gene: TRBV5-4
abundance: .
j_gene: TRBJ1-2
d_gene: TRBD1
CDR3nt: TGTGCCAGCAGCGTTGGACAGGGGCTTCGCGGCTACACCTTC
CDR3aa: CASSVGQGLRGYTF

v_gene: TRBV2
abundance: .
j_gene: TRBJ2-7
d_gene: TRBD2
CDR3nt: TGTGCCAGCAGTTGGACTAGCGGGATCAACTACGAGCAGTACTTC
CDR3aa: CASSWTSGINYEQYF

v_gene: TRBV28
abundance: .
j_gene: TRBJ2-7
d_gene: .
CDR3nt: TGTGCCAGCAGTTTAGTTCAGCGAGTCTACGAGCAGTACTTC
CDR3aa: CASSLVQRVYEQYF

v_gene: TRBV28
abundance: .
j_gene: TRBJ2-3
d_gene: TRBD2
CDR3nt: TGTGCCAGCAGAGGGCTAGCGGGAGTGGAAGGCACAGATACGCAGTATTTT
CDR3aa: CASRGLAGVEGTDTQYF

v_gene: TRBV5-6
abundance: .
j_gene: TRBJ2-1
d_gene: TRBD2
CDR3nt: TGTGCCAGCAGCTTTTTCGAGGGAGGGCCGAGGAATGAGCAGTTCTTC
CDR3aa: CASSFFEGGPRNEQFF

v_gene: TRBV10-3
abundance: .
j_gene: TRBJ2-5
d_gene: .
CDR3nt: TGTGCCATCAGTGAGCGGGACATAAAGGGAGGGGAGACCCAGTACTTC
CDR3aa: CAISERDIKGGETQYF

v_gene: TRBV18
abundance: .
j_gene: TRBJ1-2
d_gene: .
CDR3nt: TGTGCCAGCTCACCAGGGGCGGGGAATGGCTACACCTTC
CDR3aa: CASSPGAGNGYTF

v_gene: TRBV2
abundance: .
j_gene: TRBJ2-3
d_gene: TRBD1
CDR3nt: TGTGCCAGCAGCAAACAGGGGGAACCCTCCACAGATACGCAGTATTTT
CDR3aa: CASSKQGEPSTDTQYF

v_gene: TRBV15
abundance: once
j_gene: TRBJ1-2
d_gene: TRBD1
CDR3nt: TGTGCCACCAGCGGACAGGGACACTATGGCTACACCTTC
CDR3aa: CATSGQGHYGYTF

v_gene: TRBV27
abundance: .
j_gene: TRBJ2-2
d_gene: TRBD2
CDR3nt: TGTGCCAGCAGTTTATCGGGAGGGGCAGCCTACACCGGGGAGCTGTTTTTT
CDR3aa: CASSLSGGAAYTGELFF

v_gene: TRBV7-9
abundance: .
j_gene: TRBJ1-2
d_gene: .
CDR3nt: TGTGCCAGCAGCTTTGGTGTTAAAGCTAATGGCTACACCTTC
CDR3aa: CASSFGVKANGYTF

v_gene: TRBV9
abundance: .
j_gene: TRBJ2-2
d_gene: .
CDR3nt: TGTGCCAGCAGCGTAGATCCCGGTGATTCCGGGGAGCTGTTTTTT
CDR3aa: CASSVDPGDSGELFF

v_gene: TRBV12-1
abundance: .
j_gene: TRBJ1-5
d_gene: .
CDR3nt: TGTGCCAGCAGCTTTCGGGGGACAGGGGGCTTCAATCAGCCCCAGCATTTT
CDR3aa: CASSFRGTGGFNQPQHF

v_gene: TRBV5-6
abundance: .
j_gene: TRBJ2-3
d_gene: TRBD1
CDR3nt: TGTGCCAGCAGCCTTCAGACAGGGACCACAGATACGCAGTATTTT
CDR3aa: CASSLQTGTTDTQYF

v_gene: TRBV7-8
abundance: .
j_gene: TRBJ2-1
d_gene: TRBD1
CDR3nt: TGTGCCAGCAGCCACGGGACAGAAGCTGAGCAGTTCTTC
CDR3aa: CASSHGTEAEQFF

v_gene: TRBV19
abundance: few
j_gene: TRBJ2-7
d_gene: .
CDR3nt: TGTGCCAGTAGTATAGTTCCGGCGGCCTCCTACGAGCAGTACTTC
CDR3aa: CASSIVPAASYEQYF

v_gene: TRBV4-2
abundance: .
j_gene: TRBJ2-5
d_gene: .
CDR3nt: TGTGCCAGCAGTAACAGGGTATGGGAGACCCAGTACTTC
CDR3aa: CASSNRVWETQYF

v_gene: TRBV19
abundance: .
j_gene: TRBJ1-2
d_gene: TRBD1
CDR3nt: TGTGCCAGTACCGGGACAGTCGCTAACTATGGCTACACCTTC
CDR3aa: CASTGTVANYGYTF

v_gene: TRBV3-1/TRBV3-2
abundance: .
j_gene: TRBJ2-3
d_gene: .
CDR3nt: TGTGCCAGCAGCCAAAGGGGGAGCACAGATACGCAGTATTTT
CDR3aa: CASSQRGSTDTQYF

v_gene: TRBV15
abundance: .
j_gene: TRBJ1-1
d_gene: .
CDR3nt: TGTGCCACCAGCAGGCGGGGGACTGAAGCTTTCTTT
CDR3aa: CATSRRGTEAFF

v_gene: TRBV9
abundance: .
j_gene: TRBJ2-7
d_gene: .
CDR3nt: TGTGCCAGCAGCACTGACCTCCTAGGCGAGCAGTACTTC
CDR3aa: CASSTDLLGEQYF

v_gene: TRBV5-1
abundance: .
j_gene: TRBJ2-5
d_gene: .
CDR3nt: TGCGCCAGCAGCCGCCAGGGTCAGGACCAAGAGACCCAGTACTTC
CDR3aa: CASSRQGQDQETQYF

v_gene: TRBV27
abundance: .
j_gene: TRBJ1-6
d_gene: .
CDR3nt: TGTGCCAGCAGTTTTGGGGCCAGGGGTTTTACACCCCTCCACTTT
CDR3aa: CASSFGARGFTPLHF

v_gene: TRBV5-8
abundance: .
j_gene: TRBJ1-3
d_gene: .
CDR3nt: TGTGCCAGCAGCTGGACAGTCTCTGGAAACACCATATATTTT
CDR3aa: CASSWTVSGNTIYF

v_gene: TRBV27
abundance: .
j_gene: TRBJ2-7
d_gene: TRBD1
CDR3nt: TGTGCCAGCAGACTAGGGGGACAGGGTGGCTACGAGCAGTACTTC
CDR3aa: CASRLGGQGGYEQYF

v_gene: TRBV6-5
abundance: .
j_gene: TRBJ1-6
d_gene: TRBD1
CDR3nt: TGTGCCAGCAGTTACTACGGGACAGGGTATAATTCACCCCTCCACTTT
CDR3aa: CASSYYGTGYNSPLHF

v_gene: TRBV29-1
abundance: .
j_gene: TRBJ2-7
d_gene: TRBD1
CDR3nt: TGCAGCGGGGGACAGACCTACGAGCAGTACTTC
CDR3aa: CSGGQTYEQYF

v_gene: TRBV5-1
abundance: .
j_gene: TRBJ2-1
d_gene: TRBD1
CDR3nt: TGCGCCAGCAGCCCTGCGACAGGGGGCTACAATGAGCAGTTCTTC
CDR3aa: CASSPATGGYNEQFF

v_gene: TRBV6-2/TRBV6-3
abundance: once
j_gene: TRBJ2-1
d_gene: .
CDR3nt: TGTGCCAGCAGTCCGCCTCCAGGGACTCATGACTCCTCCTACAATGAGCAGTTCTTC
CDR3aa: CASSPPPGTHDSSYNEQFF

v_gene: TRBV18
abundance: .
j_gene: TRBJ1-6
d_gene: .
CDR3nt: TGTGCCAGCTCACCACAGGATCCACGGCGGACACCCCTCCACTTT
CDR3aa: CASSPQDPRRTPLHF

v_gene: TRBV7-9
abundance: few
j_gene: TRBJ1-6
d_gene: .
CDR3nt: TGTGCCAGCAGCCCCGCGGGGGCGCTGGGGAATTCACCCCTCCACTTT
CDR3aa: CASSPAGALGNSPLHF

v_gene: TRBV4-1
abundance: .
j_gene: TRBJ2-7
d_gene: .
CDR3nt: TGCGCCAGCAGCCAAGATCCCAGGTCCTCCTACGAGCAGTACTTC
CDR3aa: CASSQDPRSSYEQYF

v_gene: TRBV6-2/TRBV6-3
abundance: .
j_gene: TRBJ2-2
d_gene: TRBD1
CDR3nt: TGTGCCAGCAGTGCTAACAGGGGGCTAACCGGGGAGCTGTTTTTT
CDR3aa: CASSANRGLTGELFF

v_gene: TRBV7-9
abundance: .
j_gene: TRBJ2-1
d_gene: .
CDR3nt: TGTGCCAGCAGCTTATTGAGCGGGCGCACCTACAATGAGCAGTTCTTC
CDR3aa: CASSLLSGRTYNEQFF

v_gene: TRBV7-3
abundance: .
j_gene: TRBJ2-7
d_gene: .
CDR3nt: TGTGCCAGCAGCTTAAATAATATGGGAGAATACTTC
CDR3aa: CASSLNNMGEYF

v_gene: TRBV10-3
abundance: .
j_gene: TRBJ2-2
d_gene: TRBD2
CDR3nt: TGTGCCATCAGCCTGGGACTAGTAAACACCGGGGAGCTGTTTTTT
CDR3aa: CAISLGLVNTGELFF